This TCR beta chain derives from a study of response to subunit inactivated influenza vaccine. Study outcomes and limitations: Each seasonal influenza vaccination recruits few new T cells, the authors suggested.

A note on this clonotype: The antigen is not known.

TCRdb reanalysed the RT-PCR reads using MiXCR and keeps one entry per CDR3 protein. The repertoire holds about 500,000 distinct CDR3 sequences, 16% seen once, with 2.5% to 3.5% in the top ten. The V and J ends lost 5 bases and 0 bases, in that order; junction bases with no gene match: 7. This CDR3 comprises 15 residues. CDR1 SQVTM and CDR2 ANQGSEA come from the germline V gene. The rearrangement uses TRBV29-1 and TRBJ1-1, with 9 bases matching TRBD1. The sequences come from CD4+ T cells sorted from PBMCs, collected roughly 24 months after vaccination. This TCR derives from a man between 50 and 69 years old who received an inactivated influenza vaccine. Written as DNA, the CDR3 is TGCAGCGTTCCGGGGGGGACAGGGATGAACACTGAAGCTTTCTTT. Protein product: CSVPGGTGMNTEAFF. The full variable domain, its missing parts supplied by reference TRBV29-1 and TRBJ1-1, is SAVISQKPSRDICQRGTSLTIQCQVDSQVTMMFWYRQQPGQSLTLIATANQGSEATYESGFVIDKFPISRPNLTFSTLTVSNMSPEDSSIYLCSVPGGTGMNTEAFFGQGTRLTVV.